The T cell receptor beta chain described here comes from a study of blood T cell repertoires in COVID-19. Looking at the study overall: Sites in the United States, Italy and Spain provided acute and convalescent COVID-19 samples.

Germline lookup yields CDR1 LNHDA and CDR2 SQIVND (reference sequence). V shed 5 bases, J shed 2 bases, and the junction held 8 bases outside the gene matches. The CDR3 has 15 residues. This table comes from immunoSEQ multiplex PCR, and its TCRdb copy is limited to in-frame clones, with some not included. Of 110,000 or so clones in the sample, roughly 90% were seen once. The sequence came from a human donor with acute or convalescent COVID-19. The donor label of this sample is uncertain. The sequenced sample consisted of peripheral blood. The V call is TRBV19, the J call TRBJ2-7; 8 nucleotides match TRBD1. The DNA for the CDR3 is TGTGCCAGTAGTTCCTCAGGGGGCCTACCCTACGAGCAGTACTTC. It codes for CASSSSGGLPYEQYF. The complete variable domain, with remaining parts taken from reference TRBV19 and TRBJ2-7, reads DGGITQSPKYLFRKEGQNVTLSCEQNLNHDAMYWYRQDPGQGLRLIYYSQIVNDFQKGDIAEGYSVSREKKESFPLTVTSAQKNPTAFYLCASSSSGGLPYEQYFGPGTRLTVT.